One and the same sample provided the 21 T cell receptor beta chains below, sequenced in a study of CD8 T cells in Susac syndrome. An input of roughly 0.45 to 1 ug of RNA was subjected to reverse transcription using random hexamers. TCRdb re-analysed the immunoSEQ multiplex PCR reads in MiXCR, keeping a single row per CDR3 protein. The repertoire holds around 190,000 distinct CDR3 sequences, 85% to 95% seen once, with 0.15% to 0.2% in the top ten. Sample: CD8+ T cells from PBMCs. The receptor set was obtained from a human donor with multiple sclerosis.

The genes are TRBV29-1 and TRBJ1-2; perhaps TRBD1 as D (5 bases). V lost 7 bases, J lost 6 bases, and 12 bases lay in between. The CDR3 is 11 amino acids. Germline V gives CDR1 SQVTM, CDR2 ANQGSEA. This CDR3 is CSGRGRDGYTF. DNA of the CDR3: TGCAGCGGTAGGGGCAGGGATGGCTACACCTTC.

J is TRBJ2-5 and V is TRBV9; 8 positions agree with TRBD1. From germline, CDR1 is SGDLS and CDR2 YYNGEE. This CDR3 has 15 amino acids. V shed 3 bases, J shed 5 bases, and the junction held 9 bases outside the gene matches. The CDR3 nucleotides read TGTGCCAGCAGCGAACGGACAGGGTGGAGTGAGACCCAGTACTTC. Amino acids: CASSERTGWSETQYF.

This clonotype was detected once. CDR3 in DNA: TGTGCCAGCAGCCCGGGTGTTGGAGTAAGGCAGTACTTC. The encoded protein is CASSPGVGVRQYF. The V and J genes are TRBV7-9 and TRBJ2-7, with D unclear. Trimming removed 5 bases at V and 9 bases at J, with 17 bases between. The CDR3 loop spans 13 amino acids. Germline V gene lookup returns CDR1 SEHNR and CDR2 FQNEAQ (reference sequence). Together with reference TRBV7-9 and TRBJ2-7, the CDR3 gives the full variable domain: DTGVSQNPRHKITKRGQNVTFRCDPISEHNRLYWYRQTLGQGPEFLTYFQNEAQLEKSRLLSDRFSAERPKGSFSTLEIQRTEQGDSAMYLCASSPGVGVRQYFGPGTRLTVT.

The V gene is TRBV7-7, the J gene TRBJ2-6, with 8 nucleotides matching TRBD1. With V trimmed by 5 bases and J by 1 base, 7 bases remained unmatched. Germline CDR1 is SSHAT and CDR2 is FNYEAQ (reference sequence). The CDR3 is 17 residues long. Written as DNA, the CDR3 is TGTGCCAGCAGCGACAGGACAGGGAGTTCTGGGGCCAACGTCCTGACTTTC. It specifies CASSDRTGSSGANVLTF.

The chain joins TRBV20-1 to TRBJ2-2; D possibly corresponds to TRBD2 (6 bases). The V gene lost 0 bases and the J gene lost 3 bases, with 14 bases spanning the gap. This CDR3 comprises 16 residues. Germline CDR1 DFQATT, CDR2 SNEGSKA (reference sequence). For the CDR3, the DNA is TGCAGTGCTAGAGACGGTAGCGGAGGGGACACCGGGGAGCTGTTTTTT. Amino acids: CSARDGSGGDTGELFF.

This clonotype was observed once. The chain is built from TRBV27 and TRBJ2-1; possibly TRBD2 for D (6 bases). CDR3 length equals 15 residues. The V and J ends lost 4 bases and 3 bases respectively, with 13 bases between them. Germline assignment: CDR1 MNHEY and CDR2 SMNVEV (reference sequence). CDR3 region: CASSWGDGSYNEQFF. The CDR3 DNA reads TGTGCCAGCAGTTGGGGGGACGGAAGCTACAATGAGCAGTTCTTC.

This chain uses TRBV5-6 with TRBJ2-3; 7 bases are a match to TRBD2. V shed 0 bases and J 1 base; nucleotides not matched to a gene: 5. The V gene's germline CDR1 is SGHDT and CDR2 YYEEEE. The CDR3 length is 16 residues. The CDR3 protein is CASSLGRAGGTDTQYF. The CDR3 bases are TGTGCCAGCAGCTTGGGAAGGGCGGGAGGCACAGATACGCAGTATTTT.

J is TRBJ2-1 and V is TRBV5-6; 9 bases are a match to TRBD2. The CDR3 spans 16 residues. The junction had 6 bases not matched to a gene; V was cut back by 2 bases and J by 3 bases. Germline values: CDR1 SGHDT, CDR2 YYEEEE. CDR3 region: CASSLGDSGSYNEQFF. In DNA, the CDR3 is TGTGCCAGCAGCTTAGGGGATAGCGGGAGCTACAATGAGCAGTTCTTC.

The rearrangement joins TRBV30 to TRBJ2-1; 7 nucleotides match TRBD2. With V trimmed by 1 base and J by 0 bases, 3 bases remained unmatched. This CDR3 comprises 15 residues. Germline assignment: CDR1 GTSNPN and CDR2 SVGIG (reference sequence). The CDR3, as DNA: TGTGCCTGGAGTGGAGCGGGGCCCTCCTACAATGAGCAGTTCTTC. It specifies CAWSGAGPSYNEQFF.

This sequence joins TRBV28 and TRBJ2-1, with D uncertain. The CDR3 has 15 residues. Germline values: CDR1 MDHEN, CDR2 SYDVKM. Trimming left V 3 bases short and J 2 bases short, with 11 bases between. The CDR3 region is CASSLVAETYNEQFF. CDR3 nucleotide sequence: TGTGCCAGCAGTTTGGTGGCGGAAACCTACAATGAGCAGTTCTTC. Full variable domain (missing parts from reference TRBV28 and TRBJ2-1): DVKVTQSSRYLVKRTGEKVFLECVQDMDHENMFWYRQDPGLGLRLIYFSYDVKMKEKGDIPEGYSVSREKKERFSLILESASTNQTSMYLCASSLVAETYNEQFFGPGTRLTVL.

This rearrangement joins TRBV9 to TRBJ2-4; D may be TRBD1 (6 bases). CDR3 length: 15 residues. Per germline, CDR1 SGDLS and CDR2 YYNGEE. Trimming took off 0 bases at V and 5 bases at J, with 12 bases between the two ends. This CDR3 is CASSVAGELQNIQYF. DNA of the CDR3: TGTGCCAGCAGCGTAGCAGGGGAACTACAAAACATTCAGTACTTC.

This clonotype occurred a few times. The CDR3 is CASSLGTGEGYEQYF. CDR3 sequence (DNA): TGTGCCAGCAGCTTAGGGACAGGAGAAGGCTACGAGCAGTACTTC. V and J are TRBV13 and TRBJ2-7; D may be TRBD1 (6 bases). CDR1 is PRHDT and CDR2 is FYEKMQ in the germline V gene (reference sequence). This CDR3 has 15 amino acids. Trimming shortened V by 0 bases and J by 3 bases, and 12 bases separated the two germline ends. Looking up the rest from reference TRBV13 and TRBJ2-7 gives the full variable domain: AAGVIQSPRHLIKEKRETATLKCYPIPRHDTVYWYQQGPGQDPQFLISFYEKMQSDKGSIPDRFSAQQFSDYHSELNMSSLELGDSALYFCASSLGTGEGYEQYFGPGTRLTVT.

The rearrangement joins TRBV15 to TRBJ2-7, with D possibly TRBD1 on 6 matching bases. V lost 2 bases and J lost 4, with 12 bases in between. This CDR3 contains 14 residues. CDR1 and CDR2 from the germline V gene are LNHNV and YYDKDF (reference sequence). CDR3 nucleotides: TGTGCCACCAGCAGAATCGGACAGTCGTACGAGCAGTACTTC. It encodes CATSRIGQSYEQYF.

This clonotype appeared once. The chain links TRBV24-1 to TRBJ2-6; 7 nucleotides align to TRBD1. CDR3 length equals 15 residues. V was clipped by 7 bases and J by 4 bases; unmatched bases: 6. The V gene's germline CDR1 is KGHDR and CDR2 SFDVKD. This CDR3 is CATSPGGEGANVLTF. CDR3 bases: TGTGCCACCAGCCCAGGGGGTGAAGGGGCCAACGTCCTGACTTTC.

This chain joins TRBV13 and TRBJ2-7; unclear D gene. Germline CDR1 PRHDT, CDR2 FYEKMQ (reference sequence). With 4 bases removed from V and 7 bases from J, the gap between germline ends came to 11 bases. The length of the CDR3 is 12 residues. The CDR3 region has the DNA TGTGCCAGCAGCTCCACGACGGTAGAGCAGTACTTC. Translating it yields CASSSTTVEQYF.

This CDR3 reads CASEIVGGGELFF. CDR3 sequence (DNA): TGTGCCAGTGAAATAGTAGGCGGCGGGGAGCTGTTTTTT. This sequence joins TRBV19 and TRBJ2-2; no reliable D call. Germline lookup yields CDR1 LNHDA and CDR2 SQIVND (reference sequence). V lost 8 bases and J lost 7, with 14 bases in between. CDR3 length: 13 amino acids.

This clonotype was recorded only once. V usage is TRBV5-4 and J usage is TRBJ2-5; TRBD2 agrees at 13 bases. CDR1 and CDR2 (germline): SGHNT, YYREEE (reference sequence). The CDR3 runs to 16 residues. With V trimmed by 4 bases and J by 0 bases, 3 bases remained unmatched. CDR3 sequence: CASSRTSGGHQETQYF. The CDR3 DNA is TGTGCCAGCAGCCGGACTAGCGGGGGACACCAAGAGACCCAGTACTTC.

The V gene is TRBV11-1, the J gene TRBJ1-1; no clear D gene. V was pared by 2 bases and J by 1 base, with 11 bases between. This CDR3 comprises 15 residues. The germline gives CDR1 SGHAT, CDR2 FQDESV (reference sequence). CDR3 in DNA: TGTGCCAGCAGCTTACCGGGAGGGTCGAACACTGAAGCTTTCTTT. It is translated as CASSLPGGSNTEAFF.

The V call is TRBV15, the J call TRBJ1-2; no clear D gene. The CDR3 is 11 residues long. Trimming took off 7 bases at V and 8 bases at J, with 11 bases between the two ends. The V gene's germline CDR1 is LNHNV and CDR2 YYDKDF (reference sequence). Written as DNA, the CDR3 is TGTGCCACCAACAGCTTGGAGGGCTACACCTTC. Translating gives CATNSLEGYTF.

The CDR3 DNA reads as TGTGCCAGCAGTTGGAGACAGGGTTCCACTGAAGCTTTCTTT. It translates to CASSWRQGSTEAFF. The gene calls are TRBV6-5 and TRBJ1-1; 7 bases match TRBD1. This CDR3 is 14 amino acids long. V shed 4 bases, J shed 4 bases, and the junction held 6 bases outside the gene matches. Per the germline V gene, CDR1 is MNHEY and CDR2 is SVGAGI.

The chain couples TRBV7-8 to TRBJ2-5; D tentatively reads TRBD1 or TRBD2 (5 bases each). The length of the CDR3 is 15 residues. With 4 bases removed from V and 5 bases from J, the gap between germline ends came to 17 bases. Germline V gives CDR1 SGHVS, CDR2 FQNEAQ. Here the CDR3 DNA reads TGTGCCAGCAGCTGGGGGACCCGGATCAGCGAGACCCAGTACTTC. Translating gives CASSWGTRISETQYF. The whole variable domain, filled in from reference TRBV7-8 and TRBJ2-5, reads GAGVSQSPRYKVAKRGQDVALRCDPISGHVSLFWYQQALGQGPEFLTYFQNEAQLDKSGLPSDRFFAERPEGSVSTLKIQRTQQEDSAVYLCASSWGTRISETQYFGPGTRLLVL.